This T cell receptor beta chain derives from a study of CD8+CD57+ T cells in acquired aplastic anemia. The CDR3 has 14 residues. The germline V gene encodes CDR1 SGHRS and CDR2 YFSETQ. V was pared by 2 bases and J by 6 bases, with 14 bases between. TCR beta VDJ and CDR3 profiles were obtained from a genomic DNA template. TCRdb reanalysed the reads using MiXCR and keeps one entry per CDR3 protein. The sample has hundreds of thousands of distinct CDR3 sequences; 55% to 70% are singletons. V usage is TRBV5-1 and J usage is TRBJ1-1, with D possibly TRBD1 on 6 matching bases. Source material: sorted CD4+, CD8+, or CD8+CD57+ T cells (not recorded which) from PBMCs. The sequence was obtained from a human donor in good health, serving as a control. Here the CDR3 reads CASSFRRQEAEAFF. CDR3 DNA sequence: TGCGCCAGCAGCTTTCGTCGACAGGAGGCTGAAGCTTTCTTT.